The sequence of this T cell receptor beta chain was determined in a study of PD-1 blockade in classical Hodgkin lymphoma. Whole-study context: The nivolumab dose that patients received was 3 mg/kg, given intravenously every 2 weeks. Overall study findings and caveats: Why the repertoires differ is still unclear, perhaps disease activity or prior therapy. Exclusion removed patients who began nivolumab under 1 year after ASCT.

The assay was immunoSEQ multiplex PCR, and TCRdb's table has in-frame clones only and misses some. The table has 20,000 to 25,000 clones, roughly 78% seen once. Comments on this clone: Antigen: not known.

The CDR3 length is 13 residues. V dropped 3 bases and J dropped 6; count of bases not matched to a gene: 2. Germline V gene lookup returns CDR1 WNHNN and CDR2 SYGVQD (reference sequence). Every one of the patients relapsed after autologous stem cell transplantation (brentuximab vedotin exposure was variable). The sequence was collected from a human donor with classical Hodgkin lymphoma. Here the sequenced sample was peripheral blood mononuclear cells (PBMCs), taken before the second cycle of nivolumab. The gene calls are TRBV10-1 and TRBJ2-1; the match to TRBD2 covers 7 bases. CDR3 sequence: CASSDGGTNEQFF. CDR3 coding DNA: TGCGCCAGCAGTGACGGGGGGACCAATGAGCAGTTCTTC.